One T cell receptor beta chain is described in this entry. These data are taken from a study of blood T cell repertoires in COVID-19. About the study: Nucleic acid was either cDNA or gDNA, and it came from T cells, B-cell-depleted T cells, or PBMCs.

In the authors' methods: Estimates of nucleated cell counts were drawn from the amplification of reference gene primers. Libraries were prepared by immunoSEQ multiplex PCR; TCRdb keeps only in-frame clonotypes and omits some of them. V and J calls and clone size follow that table, whereas D and trimming were derived from the DNA. Among approximately 140,000 clones listed, more than 80% were seen once. Sequenced: peripheral blood. This TCR was sampled from a woman of 80 years or more in a cohort sampled during active or convalescent COVID-19.

The CDR3 DNA sequence: TGTGCCACCTCTACGCTCAGGAACAAAAACATTCAGTACTTC. Amino acids: CATSTLRNKNIQYF. The J gene is TRBJ2-4, the V gene TRBV7-8; D gene unclear. Germline V gives CDR1 SGHVS, CDR2 FQNEAQ. Trimming removed 10 bases at V and 3 bases at J, with 16 bases between. The CDR3 is 14 amino acids.